One and the same sample provided the 27 T cell receptor beta chains below, sequenced in a study of T-cell memory formation after mild COVID-19. From the 5' RACE reads, TCRdb called clonotypes with MiXCR, one entry per CDR3 protein. The table lists about 560,000 distinct CDR3 sequences, roughly 17% of them singletons. Sequencing input: PBMCs or a T cell subset sorted from them (not recorded which). These receptors all come from an adult woman who had mild COVID-19 (a few samples of this study predate the infection). Cell type and time point are not known.

This clonotype has more than one count but fewer than ten. This chain uses TRBV7-9 with TRBJ2-7; D gene uncertain. The V gene's germline CDR1 is SEHNR and CDR2 FQNEAQ (reference sequence). The CDR3 totals 15 residues. V lost 5 bases, J lost 3 bases, and 17 bases lay in between. The CDR3 here is CASSPPGPKGYEQYF. Here the CDR3 DNA reads TGTGCCAGCAGCCCCCCTGGACCGAAGGGCTACGAGCAGTACTTC.

This clonotype appeared a few times. The V gene is TRBV7-2, the J gene TRBJ2-5; 10 bases match TRBD2. Trimming took 1 base from V and 5 from J; bases not matched to a gene: 7. Germline V gives CDR1 SGHTA, CDR2 FQGNSA. The CDR3 is 16 amino acids. The CDR3 is CASSLGLAGAGETQYF. CDR3 bases: TGTGCCAGCAGCTTAGGGCTAGCGGGAGCCGGGGAGACCCAGTACTTC.

This clonotype came up many times. V gene TRBV10-3 combines with J gene TRBJ2-1; no firm D call. Germline V gene sequence: CDR1 ENHRY, CDR2 SYGVKD. CDR3 length: 14 residues. This CDR3 is CTTEDAPAGNEQFF. The CDR3 DNA follows: TGTACCACCGAAGACGCACCCGCTGGCAATGAGCAGTTCTTC.

J is TRBJ2-1 and V is TRBV18, with 7 nucleotides matching TRBD1. The CDR3 runs to 14 residues. Losses at the gene ends were 6 bases for V and 5 bases for J; bases not matched to a gene: 7. Germline CDR1 reads KGHSH; CDR2 reads LQKENI. In nucleotides, the CDR3 is TGTGCCAGCTCTAACAGGGGAGCAGACAATGAGCAGTTCTTC. This gives the protein CASSNRGADNEQFF.

The sample holds a few counts of this clonotype. The chain is built from TRBV12-3 or TRBV12-4 and TRBJ1-2, with 9 bases aligning to TRBD1. V lost 4 bases, J lost 6 bases, and 12 bases stayed unmatched. This CDR3 is built from 16 residues. The CDR3 region has the DNA TGTGCCAGCAGTTCCCCCGGGACAGGGTTACGCCATGGCTACACCTTC. Amino acid sequence: CASSSPGTGLRHGYTF.

This clonotype was recorded a few times. The chain is built from TRBV20-1 and TRBJ2-3, with TRBD1 identical over 7 bases. The V and J ends lost 2 bases and 2 bases, in that order; junction bases with no gene match: 4. The CDR3 consists of 14 residues. Per the germline V gene, CDR1 is DFQATT and CDR2 is SNEGSKA (reference sequence). The CDR3 loop is CSARRDSDTDTQYF. CDR3 bases: TGCAGTGCTAGAAGGGACAGCGACACAGATACGCAGTATTTT.

The table lists this clonotype with a few counts. The rearrangement uses TRBV4-3 and TRBJ2-1, with a weak D call TRBD2 (6 bases). Germline V lookup: CDR1 LGHNA, CDR2 YSLEER. This CDR3 comprises 17 residues. Trimming took 4 bases from V and 0 from J, leaving 16 bases between them. The CDR3 DNA reads TGCGCCAGCAGCCCCAGCTTTAGCGGACACTCCTACAATGAGCAGTTCTTC. The encoded protein is CASSPSFSGHSYNEQFF.

The gene calls are TRBV20-1 and TRBJ1-4; D possibly corresponds to TRBD1 (5 bases). From germline, CDR1 is DFQATT and CDR2 SNEGSKA (reference sequence). V lost 6 bases to trimming and J lost 7 bases, with 21 bases between them. The CDR3 totals 15 residues. CDR3 in amino acids: CSAPGGGFRREKLFF. The CDR3 nucleotides read TGCAGTGCCCCTGGTGGGGGGTTCCGACGTGAAAAACTGTTTTTT.

The CDR3 here is CSVSLSVRGHGGYTF. The CDR3 nucleotides read TGCAGCGTGTCCCTCTCGGTCAGGGGGCATGGTGGCTACACCTTC. The rearrangement uses TRBV29-1 and TRBJ1-2; 8 nucleotides match TRBD1. The CDR3 sequence is 15 residues long. Germline loops: CDR1 SQVTM, CDR2 ANQGSEA. Trimming cost V 6 bases and J 7 bases; bases outside gene matches: 16.

In its sample, this clonotype was seen a few times. The gene calls are TRBV6-5 and TRBJ2-7, with TRBD2 identical over 13 bases. With V trimmed by 4 bases and J by 6 bases, 6 bases remained unmatched. Germline assignment: CDR1 MNHEY and CDR2 SVGAGI. The CDR3 extends over 15 amino acids. The CDR3 here is CASSLGLAGTSEQYF. The DNA of the CDR3 is TGTGCCAGCAGTTTGGGACTAGCGGGAACCTCCGAGCAGTACTTC.

The J gene is TRBJ2-7, the V gene TRBV7-2, with 9 nucleotides matching TRBD2. Per germline, CDR1 SGHTA and CDR2 FQGNSA. The V gene end was trimmed by 7 bases and the J gene end by 0 bases; junction bases not matched to a gene: 7. This CDR3 has 15 amino acids. CDR3: CASTPSSGSSYEQYF. DNA for the CDR3: TGTGCCAGCACGCCAAGTAGCGGGAGCTCCTACGAGCAGTACTTC.

In its sample, this clonotype was seen a few times. Sequence at one end of the junction differs from germline and may be a read error. V usage is TRBV5-1 and J usage is TRBJ1-4; D might be TRBD1 (5 bases). The CDR3 is 19 residues long. The germline gives CDR1 SGHRS, CDR2 YFSETQ. The CDR3 loop is CASSPSASTSGSANEKLIF. The CDR3 coding sequence is TGCGCCAGCAGCCCGAGCGCGTCCACCTCAGGGTCGGCTAATGAAAAACTGATTTTT.

The V gene is TRBV7-8, the J gene TRBJ2-1; 9 bases agree with TRBD2. This CDR3 is 19 amino acids long. The V segment lost 1 base and the J segment 4 bases; nucleotides outside the gene matches: 14. Germline CDR1 is SGHVS and CDR2 is FQNEAQ. The CDR3 nucleotides are TGTGCCAGCAGCTTAGGGCCCCTAGCGGGACTTGCTTGGTACAATGAGCAGTTCTTC. It specifies CASSLGPLAGLAWYNEQFF.

The sample holds many counts of this clonotype. The CDR3 loop is CASSRGGNSGNNEQFF. For the CDR3, the DNA is TGTGCCAGCAGCCGAGGGGGTAATAGCGGGAACAATGAGCAGTTCTTC. V gene TRBV11-1 combines with J gene TRBJ2-1, with 8 positions matching TRBD2. This CDR3 region has 16 residues. V was pared by 5 bases and J by 5 bases, with 11 bases of the junction left unmatched. Germline V gene sequence: CDR1 SGHAT, CDR2 FQDESV (reference sequence).

This sequence joins TRBV28 and TRBJ1-6, with D uncertain. This CDR3 spans 14 amino acids. The V end lost 4 bases, the J end lost 4 bases, and 8 bases lay between the germline ends. Germline CDR1 is MDHEN and CDR2 is SYDVKM. CDR3 DNA sequence: TGTGCCAGCAGTTACAAACAGTATAATTCACCCCTCCACTTT. Protein sequence: CASSYKQYNSPLHF.

There are a few counts of this clonotype. This chain joins TRBV9 and TRBJ2-1, with TRBD2 identical over 9 bases. The CDR3 is made up of 16 amino acids. Germline-derived CDR1 and CDR2 are SGDLS and YYNGEE. With V trimmed by 4 bases and J by 7 bases, 12 bases remained unmatched. The CDR3 is CASSPSFGLAGNEQFF. CDR3 bases: TGTGCCAGCAGCCCTTCCTTTGGGCTAGCGGGGAATGAGCAGTTCTTC. Drawing the rest from reference TRBV9 and TRBJ2-1, the complete variable domain is DSGVTQTPKHLITATGQRVTLRCSPRSGDLSVYWYQQSLDQGLQFLIQYYNGEERAKGNILERFSAQQFPDLHSELNLSSLELGDSALYFCASSPSFGLAGNEQFFGPGTRLTVL.

In its sample, this clonotype was seen a few times. V is TRBV20-1 and J is TRBJ2-5; tentative D call: TRBD1 (5 bases). Germline V CDR1 and CDR2: DFQATT, SNEGSKA (reference sequence). The CDR3 has 13 amino acids. Between the trimmed V and J ends, which lost 0 bases and 3 bases, there was a span of 8 bases. The CDR3 nucleotides read TGCAGTGCTAGAGATTTCAGGGAAGAGACCCAGTACTTC. Protein sequence: CSARDFREETQYF.

V usage is TRBV9 and J usage is TRBJ2-2; D might be TRBD1 or TRBD2, each matching 5 bases. The CDR3 is 17 residues long. V shed 4 bases and J shed 1 base, with 17 bases lying between them. The germline gives CDR1 SGDLS, CDR2 YYNGEE. The CDR3 protein is CASSPGSGRWNTGELFF. In nucleotides, the CDR3 is TGTGCCAGCAGCCCGGGCTCGGGACGGTGGAACACCGGGGAGCTGTTTTTT.

The genes are TRBV19 and TRBJ2-1; TRBD2 matches 15 bases. Germline lookup yields CDR1 LNHDA and CDR2 SQIVND (reference sequence). The CDR3 length is 16 residues. V lost 7 bases, J lost 6 bases, and 7 bases stayed unmatched. CDR3 in DNA: TGTGCCAGTATAGGGACTAGCGGGGGGCTGGTCAATGAGCAGTTCTTC. As protein: CASIGTSGGLVNEQFF.

The table lists this clonotype with a few counts. This chain uses TRBV6-1 with TRBJ1-4; D is possibly TRBD1 (5 bases). The CDR3 runs to 15 residues. V was shortened by 4 bases and J by 11 bases, with 20 bases between the two germline ends. Germline-derived CDR1 and CDR2 are MNHNS and SASEGT. This chain's CDR3 is CASSGRGSPGRKLFF. In DNA form, the CDR3 reads TGTGCCAGCAGTGGACGGGGCAGCCCGGGAAGGAAACTGTTTTTT.

This clonotype was found a few times. The chain employs TRBV12-3 or TRBV12-4 and TRBJ2-7; 8 positions match TRBD2. Unmatched junction bases numbered 7, after V lost 0 bases and J lost 0 bases. The CDR3 loop spans 17 amino acids. The CDR3 DNA sequence: TGTGCCAGCAGTTTAGCGCTTACTAGCGGCCCCTCCTACGAGCAGTACTTC. This gives the protein CASSLALTSGPSYEQYF.

This clonotype was seen a handful of times. The J gene is TRBJ2-3, the V gene TRBV5-1; D tentatively reads TRBD1 or TRBD2 (6 bases each). The CDR3 has 16 amino acids. Germline CDR1 reads SGHRS; CDR2 reads YFSETQ. Deletions cut 4 bases from V and 4 bases from J, with 19 bases between. CDR3 region: CASSGAGGLLADTQYF. Written as DNA, the CDR3 is TGCGCCAGCAGCGGGGCTGGGGGGCTGTTGGCAGATACGCAGTATTTT.

The V gene is TRBV12-3 or TRBV12-4, the J gene TRBJ2-1, with unresolved D. The CDR3 spans 16 residues. The V end lost 5 bases, the J end lost 1 base, and 15 bases lay between the germline ends. The CDR3 region is CASSGLESRSYNEQFF. The CDR3 DNA reads as TGTGCCAGCAGTGGCTTAGAGAGCCGGTCCTACAATGAGCAGTTCTTC.

This rearrangement joins TRBV12-3 or TRBV12-4 to TRBJ2-2; TRBD1 matches at 7 bases. The CDR3 runs 14 residues. V lost 6 bases to trimming and J lost 2 bases; unmatched junction nucleotides: 3. Written as DNA, the CDR3 is TGTGCCAGCAGACAGGGGCGAAACACCGGGGAGCTGTTTTTT. Protein sequence: CASRQGRNTGELFF.

The chain is built from TRBV7-6 and TRBJ2-2; 9 positions agree with TRBD2. J gave up 6 bases and V 1 base, and 9 bases lay outside the gene matches. The CDR3 length is 17 residues. The germline V gene has CDR1 SGHVS and CDR2 FNYEAQ. The CDR3 protein is CASSLGIHSGRPGELFF. Here the CDR3 DNA reads TGTGCCAGCAGCTTAGGGATTCATAGCGGGAGACCCGGGGAGCTGTTTTTT.

This clonotype occurred a few times. The chain links TRBV9 to TRBJ2-3; 7 bases map to TRBD2. The V segment lost 0 bases and the J segment 0 bases; nucleotides outside the gene matches: 7. This CDR3 is 17 amino acids long. Germline loops: CDR1 SGDLS, CDR2 YYNGEE. Written as DNA, the CDR3 is TGTGCCAGCAGCGTAGGTTTGTCCGGGGGGAGCACAGATACGCAGTATTTT. Encoded protein: CASSVGLSGGSTDTQYF.

This clonotype was observed a handful of times. This chain joins TRBV14 and TRBJ1-1, with TRBD1 as a possible D gene (6 bases). V lost 1 base and J lost 10, with 25 bases in between. The CDR3 is 17 amino acids. CDR1 and CDR2 from the germline V gene are SGHDN and FVKESK. The CDR3 here is CASSQGYRAIWGGAAFF. The CDR3 DNA reads TGTGCCAGCAGCCAAGGGTACAGGGCGATCTGGGGAGGTGCAGCTTTCTTT.